This T cell receptor beta chain is from a study of early T cells in non-severe SARS-CoV-2 infection (dated by TCRdb to the early 2020s). With respect to the entire study: Bulk RNA from unsorted whole blood was used for TCR sequencing, so alpha and beta chains could not be paired. Beyond this particular receptor, the publication reports: VDJdb matching was skewed toward anti-spike CD8 responses, so virus-specific expansions were likely underestimated and private and CD4 specificities were missed.

The CDR3 runs 14 amino acids, cysteine and phenylalanine included. Only CDR3 DNA is held: 42 bases, read in frame from base 1. From the germline V gene, CDR1 is KGHSH and CDR2 is LQKENI. The trim is 2 bases for V and 0 bases for J, with a gap of 7 bases between the germline ends. Library preparation used 5' RACE. Data came from a NextSeq 500. In the TCR library protocol, unique molecular identifiers were attached to individual cDNA molecules to correct for PCR bias and sequencing error. TCR alpha and beta chains were both sequenced, and the abundances of alpha and beta sequences in each sample were closely correlated with each other. The paper's data handling went like this. Decombinator V4 was used to perform V gene, J gene and CDR3 annotation of TCR sequences. Expanded TCRs were defined as changing significantly between any two time points under a Poisson model with p below 0.0001. Abundances of TCRs were expressed as counts per million after normalisation to the total number of TCRs sequenced in each sample. TRAV1-2 paired with TRAJ12, TRAJ20 or TRAJ33 defined MAIT TCRs, while TRAV10 paired with TRAJ18 defined iNKT TCRs. VDJdb, accessed on 1 November 2021, was searched for TCRs annotated for CMV, EBV and SARS-CoV-2, and TCRs annotated for more than one antigen were excluded. TCRdb applied fastp at Q25 and MiXCR to the public reads, then kept only in-frame beta chains. CDR3 protein sequences are deduplicated, and each keeps its most common genes and DNA. The V and J calls and clone size come from TCRdb's table, not from the authors' own analysis. The sample table records over 50,000 distinct CDR3 sequences; over 9.5% of these occur just once. Jointly, the top ten make up approximately 2.8% of the sample.

This clonotype was counted between two and nine times. Its binding antigen is unknown. Qualities for individual bases were not recorded, and no much larger clone is one base off. This was a case-control study nested in a cohort of healthcare workers in London, UK, who had nasopharyngeal swab PCR tests and blood samples taken every week. Healthcare workers were recruited during the week of the UK lockdown, between 23 and 31 March 2020, and followed weekly for up to 16 weeks. Recombination linked TRBV18 to TRBJ2-5; the D gene is perhaps TRBD2, from 6 matching bases. Sequenced sample: whole blood. This clonotype originated in an adult who was a healthcare worker with PCR-confirmed SARS-CoV-2 infection or an uninfected control (not recorded which). The CDR3 has the sequence CASSPWRDQETQYF. In nucleotides, the sequence is TGTGCCAGCTCACCATGGAGGGACCAAGAGACCCAGTACTTC. With the rest looked up from the reference TRBV18 and TRBJ2-5 genes rather than sequenced, the full variable domain is NAGVMQNPRHLVRRRGQEARLRCSPMKGHSHVYWYRQLPEEGLKFMVYLQKENIIDESGMPKERFSAEFPKEGPSILRIQQVVRGDSAAYFCASSPWRDQETQYFGPGTRLLVL.